This T cell receptor beta chain was sequenced during a study of blood T cell repertoires in COVID-19. CDR3 size: 13 residues. Germline V gene data show CDR1 as MNHEY and CDR2 as SVGEGT. Losses at the gene ends were 6 bases for V and 2 bases for J; bases not matched to a gene: 1. TCRdb's table, derived via immunoSEQ multiplex PCR, lists solely in-frame clones and lacks some. This sample has a few hundred thousand clones, with 70% to 90% found just once. The V and J genes are TRBV6-2 or TRBV6-3 and TRBJ2-7; 10 positions agree with TRBD1. Sequencing used PBMCs or T cells enriched from blood (not recorded which). The TCR was taken from a woman in her twenties or thirties who had been exposed to COVID-19. CDR3 nucleotides: TGTGCCAGCAGCGACAGGGGGCCCTACGAGCAGTACTTC. It specifies CASSDRGPYEQYF.